The 23 T cell receptor beta chains below were found in one sample sequenced in a study of identical twins. TCRdb reprocessed the 5' RACE reads via MiXCR and lists one record per CDR3 protein. Of some 300,000 distinct CDR3 sequences listed, more than 9% are singletons. These data were also filed under a second study, of yellow fever vaccine responses in identical twins.

What was sequenced was CD8+ T cells sorted from blood. The receptors were sampled from a woman under 30 in good health.

This clonotype was seen at least ten times. The chain joins TRBV28 to TRBJ2-7; no firm D call. The CDR3 runs to 12 residues. Trimming removed 6 bases from V and 5 bases from J, with 11 bases in between. The V gene's germline CDR1 is MDHEN and CDR2 SYDVKM. This CDR3 reads CASSPLINEQYF. Here the CDR3 DNA reads TGTGCCAGCAGCCCCCTGATCAACGAGCAGTACTTC.

This chain links TRBV7-9 with TRBJ2-2, with 8 bases aligning to TRBD1. Per germline, CDR1 SEHNR and CDR2 FQNEAQ (reference sequence). This CDR3 spans 14 amino acids. With 7 bases clipped from V and 3 bases from J, the junction kept 4 bases outside the gene matches. The CDR3: CASTNRGDTGELFF. CDR3 bases: TGTGCCAGCACTAACAGGGGGGACACCGGGGAGCTGTTTTTT. Complete variable domain (other parts from reference TRBV7-9 and TRBJ2-2): DTGVSQNPRHKITKRGQNVTFRCDPISEHNRLYWYRQTLGQGPEFLTYFQNEAQLEKSRLLSDRFSAERPKGSFSTLEIQRTEQGDSAMYLCASTNRGDTGELFFGEGSRLTVL.

The chain combines TRBV12-3 or TRBV12-4 with TRBJ2-3; the D gene is possibly TRBD2 (6 bases). The CDR3 has 15 residues. V was clipped by 3 bases and J by 0 bases, with 10 bases between them. CDR3 in amino acids: CASSFGGLSTDTQYF. Written as DNA, the CDR3 is TGTGCCAGCAGTTTTGGAGGGCTAAGCACAGATACGCAGTATTTT.

In this sample, this clonotype turned up a few times. The CDR3 sequence: CATSPNEHAYEQYV. The DNA for the CDR3 is TGTGCCACCAGCCCTAATGAACACGCCTACGAGCAGTACGTC. This chain links TRBV15 with TRBJ2-7; D remains ambiguous. V lost 5 bases, J lost 2 bases, and 13 bases lay in between. The germline V gene encodes CDR1 LNHNV and CDR2 YYDKDF (reference sequence). This CDR3 is 14 amino acids long.

The chain is built from TRBV3-1 and TRBJ2-7, with TRBD2 identical over 7 bases. Germline CDR1 is LGHDT and CDR2 is YNNKEL (reference sequence). Germline trimming cut 0 bases from V and 7 bases from J; bases unmatched to any gene: 9. The CDR3 is 15 residues long. The CDR3 DNA sequence: TGTGCCAGCAGCCAAGATGGGGCCTGGGGGGGAGAGCAGTACTTC. It encodes CASSQDGAWGGEQYF.

J is TRBJ2-1 and V is TRBV12-3 or TRBV12-4; 8 bases are shared with TRBD1. The CDR3 has 16 amino acids. The ends lost 4 bases at V and 8 bases at J; junction bases unmatched: 13. CDR3 nucleotide sequence: TGTGCCAGCAGTTCCCCCGAAAGGGACAGGCGCCATGAGCAGTTCTTC. This gives the protein CASSSPERDRRHEQFF.

This rearrangement joins TRBV2 to TRBJ2-2, with D uncertain. Trimming removed 7 bases from V and 3 bases from J, with 6 bases in between. Looked up from germline, CDR1 is SNHLY and CDR2 is FYNNEI. CDR3 size: 12 residues. CDR3 in amino acids: CASMRYTGELFF. The CDR3 region has the DNA TGTGCCAGCATGAGGTACACCGGGGAGCTGTTTTTT.

This clonotype was picked up a small number of times. The rearrangement links TRBV11-3 to TRBJ2-4, with D maybe TRBD1 (6 bases). V was trimmed by 3 bases and J by 0 bases, leaving 15 bases between them. The germline V gene has CDR1 SGHNT and CDR2 YENEEA. The CDR3 totals 17 residues. The CDR3 region has the DNA TGTGCCAGCAGCTTGCCACCGGGACATCTAGCCAAAAACATTCAGTACTTC. Translation gives CASSLPPGHLAKNIQYF.

The V gene is TRBV28, the J gene TRBJ1-1, with 7 bases identical to TRBD1. The CDR3 spans 15 residues. Germline V gene lookup returns CDR1 MDHEN and CDR2 SYDVKM. Losses at the gene ends were 3 bases for V and 5 bases for J; bases not matched to a gene: 9. The CDR3 DNA reads as TGTGCCAGCAGTTTCAGGACAGGCCATGGGACTGAAGCTTTCTTT. Amino acid sequence: CASSFRTGHGTEAFF.

The V gene is TRBV25-1, the J gene TRBJ1-4, with D perhaps TRBD1 (5 bases). This CDR3 has 12 amino acids. CDR1 is MGHDK, CDR2 SYGVNS, per germline. Trimming took off 6 bases at V and 8 bases at J, with 10 bases between the two ends. CDR3 bases: TGTGCCAGCAGGGCAGGGAAGGAAAAACTGTTTTTT. Its translation: CASRAGKEKLFF.

This clonotype has just a few counts. This rearrangement joins TRBV27 to TRBJ2-5; D ambiguous. In germline, CDR1 is MNHEY, CDR2 SMNVEV (reference sequence). This CDR3 comprises 15 residues. With 4 bases removed from V and 1 base from J, the gap between germline ends came to 13 bases. The CDR3 sequence: CASSYDVAGQETQYF. Here the CDR3 DNA reads TGTGCCAGCAGTTATGATGTAGCAGGCCAAGAGACCCAGTACTTC.

The CDR3 is CASSPRWNEQFF. The CDR3 DNA follows: TGTGCCAGCAGCCCCAGGTGGAATGAGCAGTTCTTC. The V gene is TRBV7-9, the J gene TRBJ2-1; the D is unclear. Germline V CDR1 and CDR2: SEHNR, FQNEAQ (reference sequence). The CDR3 runs 12 residues. Trimming took off 5 bases at V and 7 bases at J, with 9 bases between the two ends.

This rearrangement joins TRBV6-1 to TRBJ2-3; D may be TRBD1 (6 bases). The CDR3 runs to 16 residues. Between the trimmed V and J ends, which lost 7 bases and 3 bases, there was a span of 20 bases. CDR1 is MNHNS, CDR2 SASEGT, per germline. CDR3 loop: CASTTIRGSVTDTQYF. Written as DNA, the CDR3 is TGTGCCAGCACGACGATCAGGGGCTCGGTGACAGATACGCAGTATTTT.

This clonotype was detected only a few times. This chain joins TRBV20-1 and TRBJ1-4; TRBD1 matches 9 bases. The CDR3 length is 11 residues. Germline CDR1 and CDR2: DFQATT and SNEGSKA (reference sequence). J was trimmed by 15 bases and V by 8 bases; bases with no gene match: 10. CDR3 protein: CSLRRGTGMFF. The CDR3 DNA follows: TGCAGTCTTCGGCGCGGGACAGGGATGTTTTTT.

The chain combines TRBV5-1 with TRBJ1-4; TRBD1 might be the D (6 bases). The CDR3 covers 14 residues. Trimming removed 0 bases from V and 5 bases from J, with 8 bases in between. CDR1 SGHRS and CDR2 YFSETQ come from the germline V gene. CDR3 DNA sequence: TGCGCCAGCAGCTTGGGCCAGGGGAATGAAAAACTGTTTTTT. This gives the protein CASSLGQGNEKLFF.

This clonotype was observed many times. The chain joins TRBV6-4 to TRBJ2-3; TRBD2 aligns across 9 bases. Germline V gene lookup returns CDR1 MRHNA and CDR2 SNTAGT. The CDR3 consists of 15 residues. V was pared by 4 bases and J by 3 bases, with 5 bases of the junction left unmatched. This CDR3 is CASSASGMATDTQYF. The CDR3, as DNA: TGTGCCAGCAGTGCTAGCGGGATGGCTACAGATACGCAGTATTTT.

In its sample, this clonotype was seen a few times. The chain joins TRBV19 to TRBJ2-4; D is tentatively TRBD1 or TRBD2 (6 bases each). Germline CDR1 is LNHDA and CDR2 is SQIVND (reference sequence). The CDR3 consists of 14 residues. Trimming took 6 bases from V and 8 from J, leaving 17 bases between them. This chain's CDR3 is CASSEGGGGYIQYF. The DNA for the CDR3 is TGTGCCAGTAGCGAAGGAGGAGGGGGTTACATTCAGTACTTC.

The sample holds a few counts of this clonotype. The chain has TRBV5-6 and TRBJ2-7; TRBD1 agrees at 9 bases. The germline V gene encodes CDR1 SGHDT and CDR2 YYEEEE. The CDR3 is 14 residues long. J lost 10 bases, V lost 3 bases, and 11 bases had no gene match. Written as DNA, the CDR3 is TGTGCCAGCAGCTGGGACAGGGACCCACTCGGTCAGTACGTC. Protein product: CASSWDRDPLGQYV.

This clonotype occurred a few times. The chain joins TRBV24-1 to TRBJ2-1; 7 positions agree with TRBD1. V dropped 7 bases and J dropped 7; count of bases not matched to a gene: 9. This CDR3 is built from 14 residues. In germline, CDR1 is KGHDR, CDR2 SFDVKD. CDR3 residues: CATRPTGVVNEQFF. The CDR3 DNA follows: TGTGCCACCAGGCCAACAGGGGTAGTAAATGAGCAGTTCTTC.

This clonotype was counted between two and nine times. V usage is TRBV28 and J usage is TRBJ2-7; maybe TRBD1 (6 bases). The length of the CDR3 is 15 residues. Germline lookup yields CDR1 MDHEN and CDR2 SYDVKM. Trimming removed 5 bases at V and 3 bases at J, with 17 bases between. Here the CDR3 reads CASSRASGQYYEQYV. In DNA, the CDR3 is TGTGCCAGCAGTCGCGCCTCGGGACAATACTACGAGCAGTACGTC.

This clonotype was seen many times. The chain uses TRBV29-1 and TRBJ2-1, with D unresolved. The V end lost 4 bases, the J end lost 6 bases, and 16 bases lay between the germline ends. Germline V gives CDR1 SQVTM, CDR2 ANQGSEA. This CDR3 is built from 14 residues. Written as DNA, the CDR3 is TGCAGCGTTGTAGGATTGAGGCCGTCCAATGAGCAGTTCTTC. Its translation: CSVVGLRPSNEQFF.

There are a few counts of this clonotype. The chain carries TRBV6-1 and TRBJ2-2; D ambiguous. Germline values: CDR1 MNHNS, CDR2 SASEGT. The ends were cut back, 0 bases at V and 1 base at J, with 6 bases in the middle. The CDR3 runs to 15 residues. CDR3 bases: TGTGCCAGCAGTGAAGCGGCGGAGAACACCGGGGAGCTGTTTTTT. Translating gives CASSEAAENTGELFF.

This clonotype was recorded many times. The rearrangement joins TRBV5-1 to TRBJ2-2; 9 nucleotides match TRBD1. CDR1 is SGHRS, CDR2 YFSETQ, per germline. The CDR3 contains 14 residues. The V segment lost 7 bases and the J segment 2 bases; nucleotides outside the gene matches: 3. In DNA form, the CDR3 reads TGCGCCAGCGAGGACAGGGGAAACACCGGGGAGCTGTTTTTT. This codes for CASEDRGNTGELFF.